Listed below are T cell receptor beta chains from one sample, sequenced in a study of T cells in Graves' hyperthyroidism and ophthalmopathy. TCRdb recomputed calls from the multiplex PCR reads with MiXCR, one row per CDR3 protein. The table shows 350,000 or so distinct CDR3 sequences, with 15% to 20% occurring only once. The sequenced sample was blood. The origin of the receptors is a woman aged 35 to 49 with Graves' ophthalmopathy. Each CDR3 is given with its conserved first and last residue. The order of the fields is V gene, D gene, J gene, clone size, CDR3 DNA, CDR3 protein. A D gene is named only where the DNA matches it firmly. Part of the rows lack a size; the others show once, few, many or a class for expanded clones.

V: TRBV29-1; D: -; J: TRBJ2-5; size: many; DNA: TGCAGCGTTGAGGCCAAGAACCCCGAGACCCAGTACTTC; CDR3: CSVEAKNPETQYF
V: TRBV15; D: -; J: TRBJ2-7; size: many; DNA: TGTGCCACCAGCAGTCGGTCGGGCAGTGGCTACGAGCAGTACTTC; CDR3: CATSSRSGSGYEQYF
V: TRBV20-1; D: -; J: TRBJ1-1; size: many; DNA: TGCAGTGCACCGGACGGGCGCACTGAAGCTTTCTTT; CDR3: CSAPDGRTEAFF
V: TRBV25-1; D: TRBD2; J: TRBJ2-5; size: many; DNA: TGTGCCAGCACAAGGACTAGCGGGAGGGGGGAGACCCAGTACTTC; CDR3: CASTRTSGRGETQYF
V: TRBV6-5; D: -; J: TRBJ2-5; size: many; DNA: TGTGCCAGCGGTCAGCAGGGGTCCTACGCGGAGACCCAGTACTTC; CDR3: CASGQQGSYAETQYF
V: TRBV18; D: TRBD1; J: TRBJ1-3; size: -; DNA: TGTGCCGGACGACAGGGTAATGGAAACACCATATATTTT; CDR3: CAGRQGNGNTIYF
V: TRBV6-2/TRBV6-3; D: -; J: TRBJ2-7; size: many; DNA: TGTGCCAGCAGTTACCGAGGACAGCCTACCTACGAGCAGTACTTC; CDR3: CASSYRGQPTYEQYF
V: TRBV27; D: TRBD1; J: TRBJ1-5; size: many; DNA: TGTGCCACCAGTAACAGGGGGGGTCAGCCCCAGCATTTT; CDR3: CATSNRGGQPQHF
V: TRBV11-2; D: -; J: TRBJ2-5; size: many; DNA: TGTGCCAGCAGCCCTGTTCGGGGTTCGACCCAGTACTTC; CDR3: CASSPVRGSTQYF
V: TRBV7-6; D: -; J: TRBJ1-5; size: many; DNA: TGTGCCAGCAGGCTAGGGGCCCACTATCAGCCCCAGCATTTT; CDR3: CASRLGAHYQPQHF
V: TRBV5-1; D: TRBD1; J: TRBJ2-7; size: many; DNA: TGCGCCAGCAGCCCACCTACAGGGGGCAACTACGAGCAGTACTTC; CDR3: CASSPPTGGNYEQYF
V: TRBV12-3/TRBV12-4; D: -; J: TRBJ1-1; size: many; DNA: TGTGCCAGCAGTTTAGGACAACTGATGAACACTGAAGCTTTCTTT; CDR3: CASSLGQLMNTEAFF
V: TRBV7-9; D: -; J: TRBJ2-7; size: many; DNA: TGTGCCAGCAGCTTAGGTTCAGGGACCTACGAGCAGTACTTC; CDR3: CASSLGSGTYEQYF
V: TRBV6-2/TRBV6-3; D: -; J: TRBJ2-7; size: many; DNA: TGTGCCAGCAGTTACTCTAGGGGAACCTACGAGCAGTACTTC; CDR3: CASSYSRGTYEQYF
V: TRBV7-9; D: -; J: TRBJ1-2; size: few; DNA: TGTGCCAGCAGCTTATCTAGGGAGTCTGGCTACACCTTC; CDR3: CASSLSRESGYTF
V: TRBV12-3/TRBV12-4; D: TRBD2; J: TRBJ2-7; size: many; DNA: TGTGCCAGCAGAACAACTAGCGGGAGTTGGAACGAGCAGTACTTC; CDR3: CASRTTSGSWNEQYF
V: TRBV12-3/TRBV12-4; D: -; J: TRBJ1-5; size: many; DNA: TGTGCCAGCAGTTTTTTGGGAGGCGGTCAGCCCCAGCATTTT; CDR3: CASSFLGGGQPQHF
V: TRBV20-1; D: -; J: TRBJ1-1; size: many; DNA: TGCAGTGCTAGAGTCGGTTTGCGGCAGGGGATGGAGAACACTGAAGCTTTCTTT; CDR3: CSARVGLRQGMENTEAFF
V: TRBV6-2/TRBV6-3; D: TRBD1; J: TRBJ1-2; size: -; DNA: TGTGCCAGCATCCAGGGGGCCTATAGCTACATCTTC; CDR3: CASIQGAYSYIF
V: TRBV11-3; D: TRBD1; J: TRBJ2-7; size: many; DNA: TGTGCCAGCAGCTTAGGAGCAGGGGGCGAGTATCCCTACGAGCAGTACTTC; CDR3: CASSLGAGGEYPYEQYF
V: TRBV2; D: -; J: TRBJ2-7; size: many; DNA: TGTGCCAGCAGTGTTAGGGGCGAGCAGTACTTC; CDR3: CASSVRGEQYF
V: TRBV4-3; D: -; J: TRBJ1-2; size: many; DNA: TGCGCCAGCAGCCTCGAGAAGGCTGGATATGGCTACACCTTC; CDR3: CASSLEKAGYGYTF
V: TRBV7-2; D: -; J: TRBJ1-1; size: -; DNA: TGTGCCAGCAGCCCCTTCGCGGGGGTGGGCACTGAAGCTTTCTTT; CDR3: CASSPFAGVGTEAFF
V: TRBV6-5; D: -; J: TRBJ2-7; size: many; DNA: TGTGCCAGCTCCGTCTTGGGGGGCTCTACCTACGAGCAGTACTTC; CDR3: CASSVLGGSTYEQYF